This TCR beta chain was captured by sequencing in a study of T cell responses to AZD1222 COVID-19 vaccine (dated by TCRdb to the early 2020s). Describing the broader study: AZD1222 recipients whose second dose came at about 4 weeks and those whose second dose came at about 12 weeks were combined into one group, since spike-specific TCR depth and breadth did not differ between the two schedules. A total of about 240 trial participants underwent TCR sequencing, of whom nearly 210 received two doses of AZD1222 and some 25 received two doses of the MenACWY control vaccine. Trial participants were enrolled into age subgroups of 18-55, 56-69 and 70-plus years, which contained roughly 140, 27 and 60 TCR-sequenced participants, respectively.

Summary of the overall study and its limitations: Because no day 14 peak-response samples were available, repertoires were characterized only after the peak T cell response. Most participants were white British and females outnumbered males, and the authors suggested that clonal diversity may have been underestimated. Reportedly, close to half of the unique spike-specific TCRs recognized epitopes lying outside the regions that are mutated in the B.1.351 and B.1.1.7 variants. The whole spike protein was spanned by vaccine-associated CD4 TCRs, and dominant responses were seen in regions 160-218 and 743-854. The 56-69-year group was small, and its depth increase did not reach significance, likely because of low power. Only 5 to 7 AZD1222 recipients were SARS-CoV-2 seropositive at baseline, limiting conclusions about previously exposed vaccinees. After two AZD1222 doses, spike-specific TCR breadth and depth were significantly higher than at day 0 and than in MenACWY recipients.

The CDR3 regions of human TCRbeta chains were analyzed by immunosequencing. Under the source paper's analysis protocol: TCRs in the repertoires were compared against a reference library of SARS-CoV-2-specific TCRs that had been generated with the MIRA antigen-specificity platform. Breadth was defined as the fraction of unique TCRs that were SARS-CoV-2-associated, and depth was defined as the fraction of total T cells that were SARS-CoV-2-associated. Using the MIRA data, every spike-specific TCR was mapped to the spike region that the TCR reacted to and assigned to either a CD4 or a CD8 class. Log10-transformed breadth and depth values were compared by one-way ANOVA with Sidak's multiple comparisons tests. TCRdb provides this immuneACCESS table in a form limited to in-frame rearrangements. Some clones are lacking; in checked studies, under half of them reflect an unresolved V gene, and why the rest are absent is not known. D and trimming come from the DNA, and the V and J calls and clone size come from that table. The sample contains 90,000 to 150,000 clones, about 87% of them found a single time. Approximately 8.4% of the sample rests with the top ten.

Explained via the paper, the time point label denotes: baseline before first vaccination. The vaccinee samples were drawn from two UK trials, COV001 and COV002, one of which was a single-blind randomized controlled phase 2/3 trial testing AZD1222 (ChAdOx1 nCoV-19) in healthy adults. For TCRbeta chain sequencing, PBMC samples from trial participants were taken at day 0 and at day 28 after the second dose. Reading the germline V gene gives CDR1 SNHLY and CDR2 FYNNEI. V was cut back by 6 bases and J by 2 bases, leaving a gap of 20 bases between them. Measured from the cysteine to the phenylalanine, the CDR3 is 16 residues long. Just CDR3 DNA is preserved here, 48 bases in frame from base 1. A note on this clone: The specificity of this receptor is unknown. Base qualities are missing; no much larger clone stands one base away.

The sample was peripheral blood, taken on day 0 of AZD1222 vaccination. The chain uses TRBV2 and TRBJ2-7, with the D gene not confidently named. The receptor comes from an adult in good health. The encoded CDR3 is CASRLSWSSRTYEQYF. The nucleotide sequence is given as TGTGCCAGCAGACTCTCCTGGAGTAGCCGAACCTACGAGCAGTACTTC. The variable domain in full, with residues beyond the CDR3 obtained from the reference TRBV2 and TRBJ2-7 genes, is EPEVTQTPSHQVTQMGQEVILRCVPISNHLYFYWYRQILGQKVEFLVSFYNNEISEKSEIFDDQFSVERPDGSNFTLKIRSTKLEDSAMYFCASRLSWSSRTYEQYFGPGTRLTVT.